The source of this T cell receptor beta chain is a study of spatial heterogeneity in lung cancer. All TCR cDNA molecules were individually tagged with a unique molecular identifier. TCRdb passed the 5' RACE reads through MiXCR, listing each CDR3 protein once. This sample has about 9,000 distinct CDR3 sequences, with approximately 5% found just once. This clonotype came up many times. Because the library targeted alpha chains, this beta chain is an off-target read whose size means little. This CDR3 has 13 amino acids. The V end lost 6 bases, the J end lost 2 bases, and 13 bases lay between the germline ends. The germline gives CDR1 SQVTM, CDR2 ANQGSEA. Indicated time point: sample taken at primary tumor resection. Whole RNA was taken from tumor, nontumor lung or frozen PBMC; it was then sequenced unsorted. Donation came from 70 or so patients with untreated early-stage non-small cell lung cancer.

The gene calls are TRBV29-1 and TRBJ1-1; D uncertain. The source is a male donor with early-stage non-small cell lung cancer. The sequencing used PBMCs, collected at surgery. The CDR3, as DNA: TGCAGCGTCCCCAAGGAGGGAAACACTGAAGCTTTCTTT. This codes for CSVPKEGNTEAFF.